This T cell receptor (beta chain) is from a study of blood T cell repertoires in COVID-19. Study overall: In each case, the material was cDNA or gDNA derived from T cells, B-cell-depleted T cells, or PBMCs.

In the authors' methods: Reference gene primer amplification gave estimated nucleated cell counts. TCRdb's table, derived via immunoSEQ multiplex PCR, lists solely in-frame clones and lacks some. That table gives V, J and clone size, and the DNA gave D and trimming. The table lists about 110,000 clones, around 81% of them singletons. The germline V gene has CDR1 MNHEY and CDR2 SVGAGI. The ends were cut back, 4 bases at V and 11 bases at J, with 9 bases in the middle. The CDR3 consists of 12 residues. The TCR comes from a woman aged 70-85 years with acute or convalescent COVID-19. This sequence joins TRBV6-5 and TRBJ1-6; D may be TRBD1 (6 bases). The sequenced material came from peripheral blood. The CDR3 DNA reads as TGTGCCAGCAGTTCCACAGGGCCACCCCTCCACTTT. It is translated as CASSSTGPPLHF.